The 17 T cell receptor beta chains listed next were all sequenced from one sample in a study of shared clonotypes between healthy human individuals. Repertoires were generated with immunoSEQ multiplex PCR, while TCRdb's copy carries only in-frame clones and drops some. This table has some 1 million clones, about 75% appearing once. Material: memory CD4+ T cells sorted from blood. This sample's subset: CD45RA-negative fraction. The origin of the receptors is a young man in good health.

V and J are TRBV5-1 and TRBJ1-5, with D possibly matching TRBD1 (5 bases). Germline V CDR1 and CDR2: SGHRS, YFSETQ. V shed 5 bases and J shed 4 bases, with 10 bases lying between them. CDR3 length equals 13 residues. This chain's CDR3 is CASREGTNQPQHF. CDR3 sequence (DNA): TGCGCCAGCAGAGAGGGGACGAATCAGCCCCAGCATTTT. Variable domain in full (rest from reference TRBV5-1 and TRBJ1-5): KAGVTQTPRYLIKTRGQQVTLSCSPISGHRSVSWYQQTPGQGLQFLFEYFSETQRNKGNFPGRFSGRQFSNSRSEMNVSTLELGDSALYLCASREGTNQPQHFGDGTRLSIL.

This clone was counted between two and nine times. J is TRBJ2-3 and V is TRBV5-1; TRBD1 matches at 9 bases. The CDR3 has 13 residues. Germline assignment: CDR1 SGHRS and CDR2 YFSETQ. V was clipped by 3 bases and J by 4 bases; unmatched bases: 0. This CDR3 reads CASSWDRADTQYF. In DNA form, the CDR3 reads TGCGCCAGCAGCTGGGACAGGGCAGATACGCAGTATTTT.

This clone occurred once. Other nucleotide sequences from this sample produce the same CDR3. This chain connects TRBV5-4 to TRBJ2-3; a possible D gene is TRBD1 (5 bases). V was clipped by 0 bases and J by 1 base, with 6 bases between them. Per germline, CDR1 SGHNT and CDR2 YYREEE (reference sequence). This CDR3 region has 14 residues. DNA of the CDR3: TGTGCCAGCAGCTTGGGCAGGGGCACAGATACGCAGTATTTT. Its protein is CASSLGRGTDTQYF.

This clone was recorded many times. This chain joins TRBV6-6 and TRBJ1-5; 7 positions match TRBD1. The CDR3 has 15 amino acids. V lost 10 bases and J lost 0; bases outside the gene matches: 9. Per germline, CDR1 MNHNY and CDR2 SVGAGI (reference sequence). In nucleotides, the CDR3 is TGTGCCACAACTGACAGGGCTAGTAGCAATCAGCCCCAGCATTTT. Translated: CATTDRASSNQPQHF.

Concerning this clone itself: Additional DNA sequences in this sample encode the identical CDR3. The V gene is TRBV5-1, the J gene TRBJ1-2; D gene ambiguous. This CDR3 spans 13 amino acids. Germline CDR1 SGHRS, CDR2 YFSETQ. V lost 0 bases, J lost 4 bases, and 7 bases lay in between. The CDR3 DNA follows: TGCGCCAGCAGCTTGGCCGGTTCCTATGGCTACACCTTC. Amino acid sequence: CASSLAGSYGYTF.

The chain is built from TRBV6-6 and TRBJ2-7; D is unclear. Trimming stripped 2 bases from V and 2 bases from J, with 10 bases between. CDR1 is MNHNY, CDR2 SVGAGI, per germline (reference sequence). The CDR3 sequence is 14 residues long. CDR3 region: CASSYGVSTYEQYF. The DNA for the CDR3 is TGTGCCAGCAGTTACGGGGTTTCCACCTACGAGCAGTACTTC.

This rearrangement joins TRBV29-1 to TRBJ2-3; 7 nucleotides agree with TRBD1. With V trimmed by 7 bases and J by 0 bases, 4 bases remained unmatched. Germline V CDR1 and CDR2: SQVTM, ANQGSEA. The CDR3 spans 13 residues. The CDR3 sequence: CSGTTGSTDTQYF. The CDR3 DNA reads as TGCAGCGGCACGACAGGGAGCACAGATACGCAGTATTTT.

The rearrangement uses TRBV7-9 and TRBJ1-6; D is possibly TRBD1 (6 bases). The CDR3 length is 16 residues. The ends were cut back, 5 bases at V and 3 bases at J, with 14 bases in the middle. Germline values: CDR1 SEHNR, CDR2 FQNEAQ (reference sequence). CDR3 in amino acids: CASSGQGPSYNSPLHF. CDR3 coding DNA: TGTGCCAGCAGCGGGCAGGGGCCCAGCTATAATTCACCCCTCCACTTT.

This rearrangement joins TRBV18 to TRBJ1-4; no reliable D call. The germline V gene has CDR1 KGHSH and CDR2 LQKENI. Trimming left V 2 bases short and J 4 bases short, with 14 bases between. The CDR3 is 16 residues long. CDR3 sequence reads: CASSPEAAPGNEKLFF. The CDR3, as DNA: TGTGCCAGCTCACCAGAGGCGGCCCCTGGTAATGAAAAACTGTTTTTT.

The V call is TRBV5-1, the J call TRBJ2-5; D is perhaps TRBD2 (7 bases). Germline CDR1 is SGHRS and CDR2 is YFSETQ. V was cut by 5 bases and J by 5 bases, with 16 bases left in between. This CDR3 region has 14 residues. Written as DNA, the CDR3 is TGCGCCAGCAGTTTAGAGGGGGGGCCGGAGACCCAGTACTTC. Translation gives CASSLEGGPETQYF.

This clone was seen ten or more times. Other DNA sequences of this sample code for an identical CDR3. The chain carries TRBV5-1 and TRBJ2-1, with a possible D match to TRBD1 (6 bases). The CDR3 extends over 14 amino acids. Germline lookup yields CDR1 SGHRS and CDR2 YFSETQ. The V gene lost 0 bases and the J gene lost 4 bases, with 8 bases spanning the gap. Here the CDR3 DNA reads TGCGCCAGCAGCTTGGGACAGGCGTACAATGAGCAGTTCTTC. Protein product: CASSLGQAYNEQFF.

The J gene is TRBJ2-3, the V gene TRBV10-3; possible D gene TRBD2, 5 bases. V was pared by 2 bases and J by 11 bases, with 17 bases between. The CDR3 loop spans 14 amino acids. Germline CDR1 reads ENHRY; CDR2 reads SYGVKD. The CDR3 is CAISELGPRDGQYF. Here the CDR3 DNA reads TGTGCCATCAGTGAGCTCGGGCCCCGGGATGGGCAGTATTTT.

In this sample, this clone turned up once. The V and J genes are TRBV6-4 and TRBJ2-7; D ambiguous. V lost 8 bases and J lost 4, with 3 bases in between. Germline V gives CDR1 MRHNA, CDR2 SNTAGT. The CDR3 runs 9 residues. The CDR3 bases are TGTGCCAGCGCTTACGAGCAGTACTTC. This gives the protein CASAYEQYF.

The V and J genes are TRBV3-2 and TRBJ2-7. TRBV3-2 corresponds to a pseudogene. The CDR3 consists of 9 residues. The CDR3, as DNA: TGTGCCAGCAGCCCCGAGCAGTACTTC. This encodes CASSPEQYF.

This chain connects TRBV30 to TRBJ2-3; D gene unclear. The CDR3 spans 13 residues. The V gene lost 0 bases and the J gene lost 2 bases, with 6 bases spanning the gap. Germline V gene sequence: CDR1 GTSNPN, CDR2 SVGIG (reference sequence). CDR3 sequence (DNA): TGTGCCTGGAGTGTACGTAACACAGATACGCAGTATTTT. Translation: CAWSVRNTDTQYF.

The rearrangement joins TRBV9 to TRBJ2-5; 9 nucleotides match TRBD1. J was trimmed by 9 bases and V by 2 bases; bases with no gene match: 2. Germline lookup yields CDR1 SGDLS and CDR2 YYNGEE. The CDR3 consists of 12 residues. As DNA, the CDR3 is TGTGCCAGCAGCGTGGGACAGGGTCCCCAGTACTTC. Translating it yields CASSVGQGPQYF.

This CDR3 is CASSQDVGQGYEQYF. The CDR3 region has the DNA TGCGCCAGCAGCCAAGATGTAGGACAGGGATACGAGCAGTACTTC. This rearrangement joins TRBV4-1 to TRBJ2-7; TRBD1 matches 8 bases. This CDR3 is built from 15 residues. Looked up from germline, CDR1 is MGHRA and CDR2 is YSYEKL. The V and J ends lost 0 bases and 4 bases, in that order; junction bases with no gene match: 5.